This T cell receptor beta chain came from a study of memory CD4+ T cells and cytomegalovirus serostatus. Clones were read by immunoSEQ multiplex PCR, and TCRdb kept only the in-frame ones, dropping some. The data contain 25,000 to 35,000 clones, around 76% of them singletons. V dropped 0 bases and J dropped 0 bases, with 4 bases sitting between them. The germline gives CDR1 SGHNT, CDR2 YYREEE (reference sequence). The CDR3 has 13 residues. The sort gate was single viable CD3+CD4+CD8-CD45RO+ cells for memory CD4+ T cells. The chain employs TRBV5-4 and TRBJ2-7; unclear D gene. The sequencing input was memory CD4+ T cells from blood. This clonotype was sampled from an adult in good health and CMV-seronegative. Some clones in this sample may be carry-over from other donors' samples. Here the CDR3 reads CASSLGFSYEQYF. In DNA form, the CDR3 reads TGTGCCAGCAGCTTGGGTTTCTCCTACGAGCAGTACTTC.